This passage covers 31 T cell receptor beta chains from one sample sequenced in a study of cytomegalovirus exposure and HLA in healthy donors. In the PCR, 60 Vbeta and 13 Jbeta primers were used. Some clones are missing from TCRdb's copy, which holds only in-frame ones; the method was immunoSEQ multiplex PCR. The sample lists some 99,000 clones, around 81% occurring once. Sequencing was carried out using PBMCs. Receptors originate from a woman aged 30 to 39 in good health and CMV-seronegative.

The table lists this clone with a few counts. This sequence joins TRBV11-2 and TRBJ1-1, with TRBD1 matching over 7 bases. The CDR3 is made up of 14 amino acids. Germline assignment: CDR1 SGHAT and CDR2 FQNNGV. V shed 6 bases, J shed 3 bases, and the junction held 7 bases outside the gene matches. The CDR3 nucleotides are TGTGCCAGCAGTCCCCCGGGACAGTACACTGAAGCTTTCTTT. Its protein is CASSPPGQYTEAFF.

The CDR3 here is CASSLGGVPGETQYF. The CDR3 DNA is TGTGCCAGCAGCTTAGGGGGCGTCCCTGGGGAGACCCAGTACTTC. The gene calls are TRBV7-9 and TRBJ2-5, with a possible D match to TRBD1 (5 bases). The V end was cut by 1 base, the J end by 5 bases, with 14 bases between. CDR3 length: 15 residues. CDR1 and CDR2 from the germline V gene are SEHNR and FQNEAQ (reference sequence).

The V call is TRBV4-2, the J call TRBJ1-6, with 7 bases aligning to TRBD1. CDR1 and CDR2 (germline): LGHNA, YNFKEQ. V lost 1 base, J lost 6 bases, and 12 bases stayed unmatched. This CDR3 is built from 18 residues. CDR3 sequence: CASSQVTGLGTVNSPLHF. The CDR3 DNA is TGTGCCAGCAGCCAAGTCACTGGGCTCGGGACAGTTAATTCACCCCTCCACTTT.

The chain links TRBV5-4 to TRBJ2-3; 12 bases fit TRBD2. J lost 6 bases, V lost 7 bases, and 6 bases had no gene match. The CDR3 is 14 amino acids. Germline V gene lookup returns CDR1 SGHNT and CDR2 YYREEE (reference sequence). For the CDR3, the DNA is TGTGCCAGCCGCCTAGCGGGAGGGCCGGATACGCAGTATTTT. Its protein product is CASRLAGGPDTQYF.

This sequence joins TRBV21-1 and TRBJ2-4; TRBD2, the D gene given by the table, was not confirmed from the DNA. TRBV21-1 is classified as a pseudogene. This CDR3 has 20 residues. DNA for the CDR3: TGTGCCAGCAGCAAAGCGTCGGGAACTAGTATCTACCTAGCCAAAAACATTCAGTACTTC. This codes for CASSKASGTSIYLAKNIQYF.

This clone was detected once. The chain employs TRBV9 and TRBJ1-2; 7 nucleotides match TRBD1. With V trimmed by 0 bases and J by 5 bases, 4 bases remained unmatched. Germline V lookup: CDR1 SGDLS, CDR2 YYNGEE. The CDR3 extends over 14 amino acids. The CDR3 loop is CASSVASGGYGYTF. The DNA of the CDR3 is TGTGCCAGCAGCGTAGCATCAGGGGGGTATGGCTACACCTTC.

DNA of the CDR3: TGTGCCAGCAGTCCCCGGGGGGCAACCTACGAGCAGTACTTC. It yields the protein CASSPRGATYEQYF. The rearrangement uses TRBV5-5 and TRBJ2-5, with D possibly TRBD2 on 7 matching bases. The J call may not be correct, given that the DNA end is closer to TRBJ2-7. In germline, CDR1 is SGHKS, CDR2 YYEKEE (reference sequence). The CDR3 contains 14 residues.

This rearrangement joins TRBV10-2 to TRBJ2-1; 7 bases agree with TRBD1. The germline V gene has CDR1 WSHSY and CDR2 SAAADI. Trimming removed 5 bases from V and 7 bases from J; junction bases left unmatched: 5. This CDR3 comprises 13 residues. The CDR3 bases are TGCGCCAGCAGTAGGGGGCGCGGGAATGAGCAGTTCTTC. This encodes CASSRGRGNEQFF.

This clone was observed a few times. The rearrangement uses TRBV5-6 and TRBJ2-7; 11 nucleotides align to TRBD2. The germline CDR1 and CDR2 sequences are SGHDT and YYEEEE. The V gene end was trimmed by 2 bases and the J gene end by 3 bases; junction bases not matched to a gene: 13. CDR3 length: 18 amino acids. DNA for the CDR3: TGTGCCAGCAGCTTAGGGGAACTAGCGGGAGCACGGCGCTACGAGCAGTACTTC. As protein: CASSLGELAGARRYEQYF.

The chain combines TRBV21-1 with TRBJ1-5; the table's D call, TRBD1, was not checked against the DNA. TRBV21-1 is an annotated pseudogene. The CDR3 spans 15 residues. DNA for the CDR3: TGTGCCAGCAGCACAAGAGGGGGTAGCAATCAGCCCCAGCATTTT. This encodes CASSTRGGSNQPQHF.

The chain joins TRBV6-5 to TRBJ2-5; 13 nucleotides align to TRBD2. The CDR3 runs 15 residues. Germline assignment: CDR1 MNHEY and CDR2 SVGAGI. V was clipped by 4 bases and J by 7 bases; unmatched bases: 6. CDR3 in amino acids: CASSLLAGGPGTQYF. CDR3 DNA sequence: TGTGCCAGCAGTTTACTAGCGGGAGGGCCCGGGACCCAGTACTTC.

This clone has a single count. CDR3 in amino acids: CASTWDRGGYEQYF. The CDR3 coding sequence is TGTGCCAGCACCTGGGACAGGGGAGGCTACGAGCAGTACTTC. The rearrangement links TRBV2 to TRBJ2-7, with 10 bases identical to TRBD1. CDR1 is SNHLY, CDR2 FYNNEI, per germline. This CDR3 region has 14 residues. V lost 7 bases and J lost 3; bases outside the gene matches: 6.

This chain links TRBV14 with TRBJ2-5, with 10 bases aligning to TRBD2. Germline loops: CDR1 SGHDN, CDR2 FVKESK. CDR3 size: 17 residues. V lost 4 bases to trimming and J lost 5 bases; unmatched junction nucleotides: 13. CDR3 sequence (DNA): TGTGCCAGCAGCCCTACTAGCGGGATATCGGGTTTGGAGACCCAGTACTTC. Its protein is CASSPTSGISGLETQYF. Combining the CDR3 with reference TRBV14 and TRBJ2-5 gives the whole variable domain EAGVTQFPSHSVIEKGQTVTLRCDPISGHDNLYWYRRVMGKEIKFLLHFVKESKQDESGMPNNRFLAERTGGTYSTLKVQPAELEDSGVYFCASSPTSGISGLETQYFGPGTRLLVL.

The V gene is TRBV27, the J gene TRBJ2-5, with TRBD1 matching over 10 bases. Germline lookup yields CDR1 MNHEY and CDR2 SMNVEV (reference sequence). This CDR3 is built from 15 residues. Germline trimming cut 3 bases from V and 5 bases from J; bases unmatched to any gene: 6. CDR3: CASSLSGTGVETQYF. In nucleotides, the CDR3 is TGTGCCAGCAGTTTGAGCGGGACAGGGGTTGAGACCCAGTACTTC.

The rearrangement joins TRBV10-3 to TRBJ2-3; 9 bases are shared with TRBD1. CDR1 and CDR2 from the germline V gene are ENHRY and SYGVKD. Trimming cost V 7 bases and J 4 bases; bases outside gene matches: 15. The CDR3 is made up of 17 amino acids. CDR3 DNA sequence: TGTGCCATCACAGGGGGGAAACAGGGGGCCGGTGCAGATACGCAGTATTTT. It encodes CAITGGKQGAGADTQYF.

The chain combines TRBV20-1 with TRBJ2-7, with TRBD2 identical over 7 bases. This CDR3 is 11 amino acids long. Germline V gene sequence: CDR1 DFQATT, CDR2 SNEGSKA (reference sequence). The J segment lost 7 bases and the V segment lost 3 bases, leaving 3 bases of the junction unmatched. DNA of the CDR3: TGCAGTGCTAGTTGGGAGGGAGAGCAGTACTTC. Protein product: CSASWEGEQYF.

This clone was observed a handful of times. V and J are TRBV6-4 and TRBJ2-1; 9 bases are shared with TRBD2. Germline CDR1 is MRHNA and CDR2 is SNTAGT. With V trimmed by 4 bases and J by 6 bases, 4 bases remained unmatched. There are 14 residues in the CDR3. CDR3 in amino acids: CASSVREGPNEQFF. The CDR3 DNA sequence: TGTGCCAGCAGTGTGCGGGAGGGCCCCAATGAGCAGTTCTTC.

The J gene is TRBJ1-4, the V gene TRBV6-6; a weak D match, TRBD1 (6 bases). This CDR3 spans 12 amino acids. The germline V gene has CDR1 MNHNY and CDR2 SVGAGI (reference sequence). The V end was cut by 5 bases, the J end by 10 bases, with 11 bases between. As DNA, the CDR3 is TGTGCCAGCAGTACTCAACAGGGAAAACTGTTTTTT. It is translated as CASSTQQGKLFF.

The J gene is TRBJ2-5, the V gene TRBV9; a possible D gene is TRBD2 (5 bases). Between the trimmed V and J ends, which lost 0 bases and 5 bases, there was a span of 14 bases. The CDR3 runs 15 residues. Germline V CDR1 and CDR2: SGDLS, YYNGEE. CDR3 region: CASSVGGLSGETQYF. DNA of the CDR3: TGTGCCAGCAGCGTAGGAGGGTTATCTGGGGAGACCCAGTACTTC.

CDR3 sequence: CASSLLGVTGELFF. CDR3 coding DNA: TGCGCCAGCAGCCTTCTCGGGGTGACCGGGGAGCTGTTTTTT. The chain is built from TRBV4-1 and TRBJ2-2; tentative D call: TRBD2 (5 bases). Trimming took off 4 bases at V and 5 bases at J, with 11 bases between the two ends. CDR3 size: 14 residues. Germline V lookup: CDR1 MGHRA, CDR2 YSYEKL.

The chain is built from TRBV27 and TRBJ2-1, with TRBD2 matching 11 bases. The J segment lost 4 bases and the V segment lost 5 bases, leaving 13 bases of the junction unmatched. The CDR3 totals 18 residues. Germline CDR1 reads MNHEY; CDR2 reads SMNVEV (reference sequence). The CDR3: CASSPRGTSGFLYNEQFF. As DNA, the CDR3 is TGTGCCAGCAGTCCGCGTGGGACTAGCGGTTTCCTGTACAATGAGCAGTTCTTC.

CDR3 region: CASSPRLAGYTGELFF. In DNA form, the CDR3 reads TGTGCCAGCAGCCCTAGACTAGCTGGCTACACCGGGGAGCTGTTTTTT. J is TRBJ2-2 and V is TRBV14; TRBD2 matches at 7 bases. This CDR3 contains 16 residues. The V and J ends lost 4 bases and 3 bases, in that order; junction bases with no gene match: 8. From germline, CDR1 is SGHDN and CDR2 FVKESK.

The chain links TRBV9 to TRBJ2-5; D possibly corresponds to TRBD1 (6 bases). The germline V and J ends were trimmed by 0 bases and 5 bases, with 14 bases remaining between them. The CDR3 runs to 15 residues. CDR1 and CDR2 (germline): SGDLS, YYNGEE. The CDR3 nucleotides are TGTGCCAGCAGCGTAGGGGCTACGCAGGGGGAGACCCAGTACTTC. It yields the protein CASSVGATQGETQYF.

This chain links TRBV28 with TRBJ2-3; possibly TRBD2 for D (6 bases). The length of the CDR3 is 15 residues. From germline, CDR1 is MDHEN and CDR2 SYDVKM. The ends were cut back, 3 bases at V and 3 bases at J, with 13 bases in the middle. The CDR3 bases are TGTGCCAGCAGTTTCTCGGGGGAACTGACAGATACGCAGTATTTT. Its translation is CASSFSGELTDTQYF.

The rearrangement uses TRBV7-2 and TRBJ1-2; a possible D gene is TRBD1 (6 bases). This CDR3 is built from 13 residues. Looked up from germline, CDR1 is SGHTA and CDR2 is FQGNSA. With 3 bases removed from V and 2 bases from J, the gap between germline ends came to 7 bases. DNA for the CDR3: TGTGCCAGCAGCTTCAGGGGCAACTATGGCTACACCTTC. Translation gives CASSFRGNYGYTF.

The V call is TRBV19, the J call TRBJ2-1, with TRBD2 matching 7 bases. The CDR3 is 15 amino acids. The V segment lost 4 bases and the J segment 8 bases; nucleotides outside the gene matches: 11. CDR1 and CDR2 (germline): LNHDA, SQIVND (reference sequence). The CDR3 sequence is CASSRGTIALDEQFF. The CDR3 DNA sequence: TGTGCCAGTAGTAGGGGGACTATTGCTCTCGATGAGCAGTTCTTC.

The chain links TRBV30 to TRBJ1-5, with 8 bases lining up with TRBD1. Germline assignment: CDR1 GTSNPN and CDR2 SVGIG (reference sequence). This CDR3 contains 15 residues. The V and J ends lost 1 base and 6 bases, in that order; junction bases with no gene match: 8. The CDR3 reads CAWSDQGASGQPQHF. In DNA, the CDR3 is TGTGCCTGGAGTGATCAGGGGGCGTCCGGTCAGCCCCAGCATTTT. The entire variable domain, with the rest obtained from reference TRBV30 and TRBJ1-5, is as follows: SQTIHQWPATLVQPVGSPLSLECTVEGTSNPNLYWYRQAAGRGLQLLFYSVGIGQISSEVPQNLSASRPQDRQFILSSKKLLLSDSGFYLCAWSDQGASGQPQHFGDGTRLSIL.

For this clone: Other DNA variants within this sample encode the same CDR3. V gene TRBV19 combines with J gene TRBJ1-4; 8 bases are a match to TRBD1. The CDR3 has 14 residues. V was clipped by 4 bases and J by 5 bases; unmatched bases: 3. Germline loops: CDR1 LNHDA, CDR2 SQIVND (reference sequence). The CDR3 loop reads CASSTTGVNEKLFF. CDR3 in DNA: TGTGCCAGTAGTACGACAGGGGTCAATGAAAAACTGTTTTTT.

This chain connects TRBV7-8 to TRBJ1-3; D remains ambiguous. Germline values: CDR1 SGHVS, CDR2 FQNEAQ. V shed 2 bases and J shed 16 bases, with 12 bases lying between them. The CDR3 is 11 residues long. As DNA, the CDR3 is TGTGCCAGCAGCTTAAGAGGGATCTTTTATTTT. Amino acid sequence: CASSLRGIFYF.

The V call is TRBV5-1, the J call TRBJ2-3; 12 bases fit TRBD2. This CDR3 contains 15 residues. Germline CDR1 and CDR2: SGHRS and YFSETQ. Unmatched junction bases numbered 4, after V lost 3 bases and J lost 5 bases. CDR3 residues: CASSSGLAGRDTQYF. DNA for the CDR3: TGCGCCAGCAGCTCCGGACTAGCGGGGCGAGATACGCAGTATTTT. Looking up the rest from reference TRBV5-1 and TRBJ2-3 gives the full variable domain: KAGVTQTPRYLIKTRGQQVTLSCSPISGHRSVSWYQQTPGQGLQFLFEYFSETQRNKGNFPGRFSGRQFSNSRSEMNVSTLELGDSALYLCASSSGLAGRDTQYFGPGTRLTVL.

The chain combines TRBV7-3 with TRBJ1-1; D call uncertain. V lost 1 base to trimming and J lost 1 base, with 7 bases between them. The CDR3 contains 14 residues. Germline V gives CDR1 SGHTA, CDR2 FQGTGA. The CDR3 here is CASSLIAGNTEAFF. Written as DNA, the CDR3 is TGTGCCAGCAGCTTAATCGCGGGGAACACTGAAGCTTTCTTT.